This passage covers 10 T cell receptor beta chains from one sample sequenced in a study of technical replicates of blood from a handful of donors. Method: immunoSEQ multiplex PCR; TCRdb's copy keeps in-frame clones and lacks some. The sample contains over 65,000 clones, about 94% of which appear only once. The material sequenced was T cells isolated from PBMCs. The receptor source for this set is a human donor in good health.

Only a few counts were recorded for this clone. The CDR3 reads CASSLMRNTEAFF. DNA of the CDR3: TGTGCCAGCAGTTTAATGAGGAACACTGAAGCTTTCTTT. V is TRBV27 and J is TRBJ1-1; D is uncertain. In germline, CDR1 is MNHEY, CDR2 SMNVEV (reference sequence). The CDR3 length is 13 residues. V was shortened by 2 bases and J by 1 base, with 5 bases between the two germline ends.

The chain couples TRBV6-5 to TRBJ1-5, with TRBD1 as a possible D gene (6 bases). The CDR3 sequence is 16 residues long. The V end was cut by 2 bases, the J end by 5 bases, with 16 bases between. Germline V lookup: CDR1 MNHEY, CDR2 SVGAGI. DNA for the CDR3: TGTGCCAGCAGTTACAGGGACGTGGGGGCAGATCAGCCCCAGCATTTT. It is translated as CASSYRDVGADQPQHF.

J is TRBJ2-1 and V is TRBV5-1; 10 bases map to TRBD2. This CDR3 is built from 15 residues. V was pared by 4 bases and J by 3 bases, with 4 bases of the junction left unmatched. Germline CDR1 and CDR2: SGHRS and YFSETQ. CDR3 region: CASSPGLADYNEQFF. Written as DNA, the CDR3 is TGCGCCAGCAGCCCAGGACTAGCGGACTACAATGAGCAGTTCTTC.

The chain links TRBV7-7 to TRBJ2-3, with D perhaps TRBD2 (6 bases). The CDR3 has 15 amino acids. Germline V CDR1 and CDR2: SSHAT, FNYEAQ (reference sequence). V lost 1 base, J lost 2 bases, and 10 bases lay in between. The CDR3 sequence: CASSLEAGNTDTQYF. CDR3 sequence (DNA): TGTGCCAGCAGCTTAGAGGCGGGAAACACAGATACGCAGTATTTT.

V is TRBV6-5 and J is TRBJ1-2; 8 bases line up with TRBD1. The CDR3 length is 14 residues. Germline V CDR1 and CDR2: MNHEY, SVGAGI. V lost 5 bases to trimming and J lost 6 bases; unmatched junction nucleotides: 8. CDR3 sequence reads: CASSMTGARDGYTF. CDR3 nucleotide sequence: TGTGCCAGCAGTATGACAGGGGCGAGGGATGGCTACACCTTC.

The gene calls are TRBV7-9 and TRBJ2-3; tentatively, D is TRBD2 (6 bases). The V end was cut by 5 bases, the J end by 1 base, with 13 bases between. The CDR3 is made up of 15 amino acids. Germline V gives CDR1 SEHNR, CDR2 FQNEAQ (reference sequence). Here the CDR3 DNA reads TGTGCCAGCAGCGCGACTAGTCCTGGCACAGATACGCAGTATTTT. Residues: CASSATSPGTDTQYF.

The rearrangement links TRBV10-2 to TRBJ1-2, with 10 bases identical to TRBD1. The V gene's germline CDR1 is WSHSY and CDR2 SAAADI. Losses at the gene ends were 8 bases for V and 3 bases for J; bases not matched to a gene: 9. This CDR3 comprises 15 residues. The CDR3 protein is CASQNQGQGYYGYTF. CDR3 DNA sequence: TGCGCCAGCCAGAACCAGGGACAGGGGTACTATGGCTACACCTTC.

The gene calls are TRBV2 and TRBJ1-5, with D unclear. CDR3 size: 15 residues. Germline V gene lookup returns CDR1 SNHLY and CDR2 FYNNEI. Trimming cost V 1 base and J 2 bases, with 9 bases left between them. DNA of the CDR3: TGTGCCAGCAGTGAAGGGGTCCAGGGCAATCAGCCCCAGCATTTT. Translated: CASSEGVQGNQPQHF.

The gene calls are TRBV2 and TRBJ2-7; possible D gene TRBD1, 5 bases. Germline lookup yields CDR1 SNHLY and CDR2 FYNNEI. The CDR3 has 15 residues. Between the trimmed V and J ends, which lost 8 bases and 0 bases, there was a span of 17 bases. The CDR3 DNA sequence: TGTGCCAGCCTGGAATTCAGGGATAGCTCCTACGAGCAGTACTTC. Its protein is CASLEFRDSSYEQYF.

This clone showed up just once. The V call is TRBV30, the J call TRBJ2-1; 8 bases fit TRBD2. The CDR3 has 15 amino acids. The junction had 10 bases not matched to a gene; V was cut back by 1 base and J by 8 bases. Germline CDR1 GTSNPN, CDR2 SVGIG (reference sequence). CDR3 nucleotides: TGTGCCTGGAGTGAAAAAGGACTAGCTTCCGATGAGCAGTTCTTC. Translated, it gives CAWSEKGLASDEQFF.